The rows below give T cell receptor beta chains drawn from one sample of a study of blood T cell repertoires in COVID-19. Only in-frame clones appear in the TCRdb table, and some are missing; sequencing was by immunoSEQ multiplex PCR. This table has tens of thousands of clones, over 75% appearing once. The sequencing input was peripheral blood. All receptors come from a man between 60 and 75 years old with acute or convalescent COVID-19. Each CDR3 is given with its conserved first and last residue. D genes are given only for firm matches. A row's size may be missing; if present it is once, few, many or a size class.

V	J	size	D	CDR3	DNA
TRBV5-4	TRBJ2-7	-	TRBD1	CASSRDSLAFYEQYF	TGTGCCAGCAGCCGGGACAGCCTTGCTTTCTACGAGCAGTACTTC
TRBV30	TRBJ1-4	-	-	CAWSDTGGNEKLFF	TGTGCCTGGTCCGACACCGGGGGGAATGAAAAACTGTTTTTT
TRBV4-3	TRBJ2-3	-	-	CASSRQTGGDTQYF	TGCGCCAGCAGCCGACAGACTGGCGGAGATACGCAGTATTTT
TRBV2	TRBJ2-3	-	TRBD2	CASSHGTSGGAGTDTQYF	TGTGCCAGCAGCCATGGGACTAGCGGGGGGGCCGGTACAGATACGCAGTATTTT
TRBV7-8	TRBJ2-7	-	TRBD1	CASSQGQFYEQYF	TGTGCCAGCAGCCAGGGACAGTTCTACGAGCAGTACTTC
TRBV18	TRBJ2-1	-	-	CASSPRDEQFF	TGTGCCAGCTCACCTCGGGATGAGCAGTTCTTC
TRBV6-5	TRBJ1-5	-	TRBD1	CASSSTGQGLNQPQHF	TGTGCCAGCAGTTCAACCGGACAGGGGTTAAATCAGCCCCAGCATTTT
TRBV10-3	TRBJ2-5	-	TRBD2	CAISEGLAGGQETQYF	TGTGCCATCAGTGAAGGACTAGCGGGAGGGCAAGAGACCCAGTACTTC
TRBV7-9	TRBJ1-1	few	-	CASREIRVNTEAFF	TGTGCCAGCAGAGAAATCAGGGTGAACACTGAAGCTTTCTTT
TRBV6-2/TRBV6-3	TRBJ2-7	-	TRBD1	CASSPHRDRESGRYLYF	TGTGCCAGCAGTCCGCACCGGGACAGGGAAAGCGGAAGGTATTTGTACTTC
TRBV18	TRBJ2-3	-	-	CASSPLAFGTDTQYF	TGTGCCAGCTCACCACTAGCTTTCGGCACAGATACGCAGTATTTT
TRBV5-4	TRBJ2-7	-	-	CASSLDRVHEQYF	TGTGCCAGCAGCTTGGACAGGGTCCACGAGCAGTACTTC
TRBV9	TRBJ2-6	-	-	CASSVGGAVLTF	TGTGCCAGCAGCGTAGGTGGAGCGGTCCTGACTTTC
TRBV10-3	TRBJ2-3	-	TRBD2	CAIRTTSGQPDTQYF	TGTGCCATCAGGACGACTAGCGGGCAGCCCGATACGCAGTATTTT
TRBV7-6	TRBJ1-6	-	TRBD1	CASSPAGTGLSYNSPLHF	TGTGCCAGCAGCCCTGCCGGGACAGGGTTGTCCTATAATTCACCCCTCCACTTT
TRBV6-4	TRBJ1-1	-	TRBD1	CASRVDRGGTEAFF	TGTGCCAGCAGAGTGGACAGGGGCGGGACTGAAGCTTTCTTT
TRBV6-1	TRBJ1-2	-	TRBD1	CASSEAMGTGGSYGYTF	TGTGCCAGCAGTGAGGCCATGGGGACAGGGGGCAGCTATGGCTACACCTTC
TRBV7-9	TRBJ1-6	-	-	CASSLAGRDSPLHF	TGTGCCAGCAGCTTAGCAGGGAGGGATTCACCCCTCCACTTT
TRBV10-3	TRBJ2-7	-	TRBD2	CAIRDLAGGPHEQYF	TGTGCCATCAGGGACCTAGCGGGAGGGCCCCACGAGCAGTACTTC
TRBV4-1	TRBJ2-7	few	TRBD1	CASSQGTGVAGEQYF	TGCGCCAGCAGCCAAGGTACAGGGGTTGCCGGCGAGCAGTACTTC
TRBV19	TRBJ2-2	-	TRBD1	CASTWRGQGHTGELFF	TGTGCCAGTACTTGGCGGGGACAGGGCCACACCGGGGAGCTGTTTTTT
TRBV11-2	TRBJ2-5	-	-	CASSLDGGTQYF	TGTGCCAGCAGCTTAGACGGGGGAACCCAGTACTTC
TRBV7-9	TRBJ2-5	-	-	CASSLSGFKKETQYF	TGTGCCAGCAGCTTATCCGGGTTTAAGAAAGAGACCCAGTACTTC
TRBV3-1/TRBV3-2	TRBJ2-7	few	TRBD2	CASSRTSGTYEQYF	TGTGCCAGCAGTCGGACTAGCGGGACCTACGAGCAGTACTTC
TRBV2	TRBJ2-7	-	TRBD1	CASSYGGQGRPHEQYF	TGTGCCAGCAGTTACGGTGGACAGGGTCGACCCCACGAGCAGTACTTC
TRBV6-5	TRBJ2-5	once	-	CASSYFPVRISETQYF	TGTGCCAGCAGTTATTTCCCAGTCAGGATTTCGGAGACCCAGTACTTC
TRBV10-3	TRBJ1-6	few	-	CAISESAGEYFNSPLHF	TGTGCCATCAGTGAGTCTGCAGGGGAGTATTTTAATTCACCCCTCCACTTT
TRBV7-3	TRBJ2-2	-	TRBD1	CASSRDRAGELFF	TGTGCCAGCAGCCGGGACAGGGCCGGGGAGCTGTTTTTT
TRBV24-1	TRBJ1-2	-	-	CATSEGRFYGYTF	TGTGCCACCTCGGAAGGGAGGTTCTATGGCTACACCTTC